Listed below are T cell receptor beta chains from one sample, sequenced in a study of vaccination effects on CD4 cells after COVID-19. Measured with immunoSEQ multiplex PCR; TCRdb has only the in-frame clones, and not every one. The table has around 49,000 clones, 65% to 70% seen once; the top ten hold 30% to 40%. Their cognate antigens are unknown. The sample consisted of CD4+ T cells from PBMCs cultured with a peptide pool, taken before COVID-19 vaccination. All receptors come from a human donor who had a prior SARS-CoV-2 infection. Both conserved end residues are part of each CDR3. A D gene is named only where the DNA matches it firmly. Clone size is given for some rows only: seen once, a few or many times, or a class if the clone is expanded.

clone_size d_call j_call v_call cdr3_aa cdr3_nt
NA TRBD1 TRBJ1-1 TRBV4-3 CASSPLQGNKAEAFF TGCGCCAGCAGCCCGTTACAGGGGAATAAGGCTGAAGCTTTCTTT
NA NA TRBJ2-3 TRBV19 CASSQREATDTQYF TGTGCCAGTAGTCAAAGGGAGGCAACAGATACGCAGTATTTT
NA NA TRBJ1-6 TRBV12-3/TRBV12-4 CASSFRIQTLHF TGTGCCAGCAGTTTTCGCATTCAGACCCTCCACTTT
NA TRBD1 TRBJ1-1 TRBV7-9 CASSLGGDRGRTEAFF TGTGCCAGCAGCTTAGGGGGAGACAGGGGAAGAACTGAAGCTTTCTTT
NA TRBD1 TRBJ2-7 TRBV24-1 CATSDIDRGHEQYF TGTGCCACCAGTGATATAGACAGGGGTCACGAGCAGTACTTC
NA TRBD1 TRBJ1-2 TRBV5-1 CASSLRGQGGYTF TGCGCCAGCAGCCTTCGAGGACAGGGTGGCTACACCTTC
NA NA TRBJ1-2 TRBV14 CASSQYQYYGYTF TGTGCCAGCAGCCAATATCAGTACTATGGCTACACCTTC
NA NA TRBJ1-2 TRBV6-6 CASSRTVRYGYTF TGTGCCAGCAGTCGGACGGTAAGATATGGCTACACCTTC
NA NA TRBJ2-2 TRBV5-1 CASSLTLQNTGELFF TGCGCCAGCAGCTTGACCCTACAAAACACCGGGGAGCTGTTTTTT
NA NA TRBJ1-6 TRBV4-2 CASSQGHGVGYSPLHF TGTGCCAGCAGCCAAGGGCACGGGGTAGGATATTCACCCCTCCACTTT
NA NA TRBJ1-5 TRBV28 CASSPHFNQPQHF TGTGCCAGCAGTCCGCATTTCAATCAGCCCCAGCATTTT
NA NA TRBJ2-7 TRBV28 CARAKPGEGYEQYF TGTGCCAGAGCAAAGCCCGGGGAAGGCTACGAGCAGTACTTC
NA NA TRBJ1-6 TRBV9 CASSVLTYNSPLHF TGTGCCAGCAGCGTCCTGACGTATAATTCACCCCTCCACTTT
NA TRBD1 TRBJ2-7 TRBV7-9 CASSLTGSSYEQYF TGTGCCAGCAGCTTGACAGGGTCCTCCTACGAGCAGTACTTC
NA NA TRBJ1-2 TRBV11-2 CASSVYGLGYGYTF TGTGCCAGCAGCGTATACGGACTCGGCTATGGCTACACCTTC
NA NA TRBJ2-3 TRBV20-1 CSASDHETSTDTQYF TGCAGTGCTAGTGACCACGAAACTAGCACAGATACGCAGTATTTT
NA NA TRBJ2-7 TRBV3-1/TRBV3-2 CASSPLLAAHGSYEQYF TGTGCCAGCAGCCCTCTCTTGGCCGCCCACGGGTCCTACGAGCAGTACTTC
NA NA TRBJ2-5 TRBV13 CASSSVGVRVGETQYF TGTGCCAGCAGCTCCGTAGGTGTTCGGGTTGGGGAGACCCAGTACTTC
once TRBD2 TRBJ2-3 TRBV18 CASSPYAGLAGGPWDTQYF TGTGCCAGCTCACCCTACGCGGGACTAGCGGGGGGGCCGTGGGATACGCAGTATTTT
NA TRBD1 TRBJ1-1 TRBV6-5 CASRRTGAEAFF TGTGCCAGCAGACGGACAGGGGCTGAAGCTTTCTTT
NA TRBD1 TRBJ1-6 TRBV18 CASSQRTGNNSPLHF TGTGCCAGCTCCCAGAGGACAGGGAATAATTCACCCCTCCACTTT
NA NA TRBJ2-7 TRBV5-1 CASSLLAAGAYEQYF TGCGCCAGCAGCTTGTTGGCGGCAGGGGCTTACGAGCAGTACTTC
NA NA TRBJ2-4 TRBV2 CASSGYGLDIQYF TGTGCCAGCAGTGGGTATGGGTTAGACATTCAGTACTTC
NA NA TRBJ2-5 TRBV5-1 CASSLAGELMETQYF TGCGCCAGCAGCTTGGCGGGCGAGCTGATGGAGACCCAGTACTTC